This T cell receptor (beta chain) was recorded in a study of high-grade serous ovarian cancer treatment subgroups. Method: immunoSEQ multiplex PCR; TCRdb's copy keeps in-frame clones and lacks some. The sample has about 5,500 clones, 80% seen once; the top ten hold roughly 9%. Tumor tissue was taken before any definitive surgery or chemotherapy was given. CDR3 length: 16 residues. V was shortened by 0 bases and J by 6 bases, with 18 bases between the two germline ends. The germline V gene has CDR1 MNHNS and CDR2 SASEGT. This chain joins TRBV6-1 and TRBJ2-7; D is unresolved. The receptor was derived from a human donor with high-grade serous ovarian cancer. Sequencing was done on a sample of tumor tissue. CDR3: CASSEAGWAQVSEQYF. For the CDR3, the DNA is TGTGCCAGCAGTGAAGCGGGGTGGGCCCAAGTCAGCGAGCAGTACTTC.